This entry lists 10 T cell receptor beta chains sequenced from one sample in a study of OX40 agonist ivuxolimab in advanced cancers. Profiled with immunoSEQ multiplex PCR; TCRdb holds only in-frame clones, not every one. The table has approximately 64,000 clones, roughly four fifths seen once; the top ten hold 0.7%. Source: CD4+ or CD8+ T cells sorted from blood, taken in a trial of the OX40 agonist ivuxolimab. These receptors originate from an adult with an advanced solid tumor such as melanoma, head and neck, liver or kidney cancer.

J is TRBJ2-7 and V is TRBV10-3; no firm D call. Germline CDR1 is ENHRY and CDR2 is SYGVKD. This CDR3 is built from 9 residues. CDR3: CAFSYEQYF. The CDR3, as DNA: TGTGCGTTCTCCTACGAGCAGTACTTC.

The chain employs TRBV19 and TRBJ1-1; a weak D match, TRBD1 (5 bases). V lost 7 bases and J lost 1, with 16 bases in between. The germline CDR1 and CDR2 sequences are LNHDA and SQIVND (reference sequence). The CDR3 loop spans 15 amino acids. The chain's CDR3 is CASKVSWGGNTEAFF. The CDR3 nucleotides read TGTGCCAGTAAAGTCAGCTGGGGGGGGAACACTGAAGCTTTCTTT.

The gene calls are TRBV4-1 and TRBJ1-5; 8 nucleotides agree with TRBD1. Germline CDR1 MGHRA, CDR2 YSYEKL. V gave up 1 base and J gave up 6 bases; unmatched junction bases: 5. The CDR3 runs 15 residues. DNA of the CDR3: TGCGCCAGCAGCCAAGGGACAGGGTTGGGTCAGCCCCAGCATTTT. It codes for CASSQGTGLGQPQHF.

This clone was counted only a few times. The junction does not match germline at one end; this may be a read error. The V gene is TRBV11-3, the J gene TRBJ2-3, with D unresolved. Germline CDR1 reads SGHNT; CDR2 reads YENEEA. The CDR3 extends over 11 amino acids. In DNA form, the CDR3 reads TGTGCCAGCAGCTTGGGATCGTCGGTCCATTTT. Its protein product is CASSLGSSVHF.

This clone showed up just once. This chain links TRBV5-6 with TRBJ1-5, with D maybe TRBD1 (6 bases). Germline V lookup: CDR1 SGHDT, CDR2 YYEEEE. Trimming took off 2 bases at V and 4 bases at J, with 13 bases between the two ends. The CDR3 runs 15 residues. The CDR3 DNA reads as TGTGCCAGCAGCTTCAGGGGAATTGGAAATCAGCCCCAGCATTTT. Translation: CASSFRGIGNQPQHF.

The chain recombines TRBV2 with TRBJ2-1; D is uncertain. Germline CDR1 SNHLY, CDR2 FYNNEI. The CDR3 is 14 amino acids. V lost 7 bases to trimming and J lost 0 bases, with 10 bases between them. The CDR3 nucleotides are TGTGCCAGCACTGCAGTTAGCTCCTACAATGAGCAGTTCTTC. Its translation: CASTAVSSYNEQFF. Filled out from reference TRBV2 and TRBJ2-1, the complete variable domain reads EPEVTQTPSHQVTQMGQEVILRCVPISNHLYFYWYRQILGQKVEFLVSFYNNEISEKSEIFDDQFSVERPDGSNFTLKIRSTKLEDSAMYFCASTAVSSYNEQFFGPGTRLTVL.

V is TRBV6-5 and J is TRBJ2-3; no reliable D call. The CDR3 runs 12 residues. Germline lookup yields CDR1 MNHEY and CDR2 SVGAGI. V was pared by 4 bases and J by 4 bases, with 6 bases between. The CDR3 loop reads CASSSQPDTQYF. For the CDR3, the DNA is TGTGCCAGCAGTTCGCAGCCAGATACGCAGTATTTT.

V is TRBV19 and J is TRBJ1-5, with a weak D call TRBD1 (5 bases). Germline V gene data show CDR1 as LNHDA and CDR2 as SQIVND (reference sequence). Trimming left V 0 bases short and J 2 bases short, with 8 bases between. This CDR3 spans 15 amino acids. CDR3 residues: CASSIEGRGNQPQHF. The CDR3 nucleotides read TGTGCCAGTAGTATAGAGGGCAGGGGCAATCAGCCCCAGCATTTT. Supplemented by reference TRBV19 and TRBJ1-5, the full variable domain reads DGGITQSPKYLFRKEGQNVTLSCEQNLNHDAMYWYRQDPGQGLRLIYYSQIVNDFQKGDIAEGYSVSREKKESFPLTVTSAQKNPTAFYLCASSIEGRGNQPQHFGDGTRLSIL.

This chain uses TRBV18 with TRBJ1-2; D remains unclear. The V and J ends lost 3 bases and 2 bases respectively, with 13 bases between them. The CDR3 extends over 15 amino acids. Germline values: CDR1 KGHSH, CDR2 LQKENI. CDR3 region: CASSPNKVPNYGYTF. DNA of the CDR3: TGTGCCAGCTCACCGAACAAAGTACCAAACTATGGCTACACCTTC.

The J gene is TRBJ1-2, the V gene TRBV14; 9 bases align to TRBD1. Per the germline V gene, CDR1 is SGHDN and CDR2 is FVKESK. The CDR3 sequence is 15 residues long. Trimming took 4 bases from V and 4 from J; bases not matched to a gene: 7. CDR3 DNA: TGTGCCAGCAGCCGGGACAGGGTTTCGAGCTATGGCTACACCTTC. This sequence encodes CASSRDRVSSYGYTF.